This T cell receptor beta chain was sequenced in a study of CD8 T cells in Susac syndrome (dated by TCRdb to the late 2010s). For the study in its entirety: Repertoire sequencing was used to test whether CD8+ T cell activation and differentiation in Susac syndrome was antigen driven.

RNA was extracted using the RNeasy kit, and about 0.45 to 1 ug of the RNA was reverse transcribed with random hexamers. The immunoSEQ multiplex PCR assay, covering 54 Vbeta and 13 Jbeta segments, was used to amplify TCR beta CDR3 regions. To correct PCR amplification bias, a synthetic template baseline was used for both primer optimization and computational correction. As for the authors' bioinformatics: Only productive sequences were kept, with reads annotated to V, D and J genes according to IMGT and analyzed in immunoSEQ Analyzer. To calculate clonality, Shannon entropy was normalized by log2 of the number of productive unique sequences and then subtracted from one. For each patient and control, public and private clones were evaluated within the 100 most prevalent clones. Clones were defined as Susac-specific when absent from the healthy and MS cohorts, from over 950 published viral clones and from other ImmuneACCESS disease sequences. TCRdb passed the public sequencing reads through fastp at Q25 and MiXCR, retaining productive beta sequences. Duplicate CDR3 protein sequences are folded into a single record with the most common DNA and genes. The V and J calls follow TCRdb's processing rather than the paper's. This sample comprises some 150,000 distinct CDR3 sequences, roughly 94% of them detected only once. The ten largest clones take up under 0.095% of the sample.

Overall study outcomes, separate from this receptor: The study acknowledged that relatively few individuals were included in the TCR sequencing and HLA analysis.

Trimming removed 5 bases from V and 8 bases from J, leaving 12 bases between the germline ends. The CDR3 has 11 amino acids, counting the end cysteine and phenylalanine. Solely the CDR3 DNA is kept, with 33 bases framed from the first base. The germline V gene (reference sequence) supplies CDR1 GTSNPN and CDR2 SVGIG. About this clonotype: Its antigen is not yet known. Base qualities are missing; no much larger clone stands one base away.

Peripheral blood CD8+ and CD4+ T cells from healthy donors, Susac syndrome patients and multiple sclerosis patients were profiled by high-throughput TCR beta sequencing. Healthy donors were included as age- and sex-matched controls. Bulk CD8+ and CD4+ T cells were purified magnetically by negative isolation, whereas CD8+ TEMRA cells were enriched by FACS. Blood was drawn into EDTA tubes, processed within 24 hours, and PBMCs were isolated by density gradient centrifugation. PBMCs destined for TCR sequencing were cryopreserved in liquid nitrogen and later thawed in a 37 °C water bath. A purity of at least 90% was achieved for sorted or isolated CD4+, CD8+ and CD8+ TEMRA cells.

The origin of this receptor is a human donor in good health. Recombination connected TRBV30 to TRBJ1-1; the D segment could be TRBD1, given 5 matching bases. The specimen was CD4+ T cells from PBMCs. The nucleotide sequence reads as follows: TGTGCCTGGCAAACAGGTCCAGAAGCTTTCTTT. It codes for CAWQTGPEAFF.